This is a list of T cell receptor beta chains from one sample in a study of T cell responses to AZD1222 COVID-19 vaccine. Clones were sequenced by immunoSEQ multiplex PCR, and TCRdb holds only the in-frame ones, with some missing. The data hold approximately 150,000 clones, with about 90% observed a single time. The source was peripheral blood, collected 28 days after the second AZD1222 dose. The receptor set was obtained from an adult who received the AZD1222 COVID-19 vaccine. Both conserved end residues are part of each CDR3. A D gene is named only where the DNA matches it firmly. The size field is filled for only some rows; it gives once, few, many or a size class.

J gene,V gene,clone size,D gene,CDR3 protein,CDR3 DNA
TRBJ1-6,TRBV19,NA,NA,CASSIRTPAGNSPLHF,TGTGCCAGTAGTATTCGGACCCCGGCGGGTAATTCACCCCTCCACTTT
TRBJ1-5,TRBV30,once,NA,CALRQGGLYNQPQHF,TGTGCCCTCAGGCAGGGTGGCCTTTACAATCAGCCCCAGCATTTT
TRBJ2-1,TRBV18,NA,NA,CASSDLAGVVNEQFF,TGTGCCAGCTCTGACCTCGCGGGTGTAGTGAATGAGCAGTTCTTC
TRBJ1-5,TRBV4-1,NA,NA,CASSRDHGWGQPQHF,TGCGCCAGCAGCCGGGACCATGGATGGGGTCAGCCCCAGCATTTT
TRBJ2-1,TRBV24-1,NA,NA,CATGVYNEQFF,TGTGCCACTGGAGTTTACAATGAGCAGTTCTTC
TRBJ1-2,TRBV28,NA,TRBD1,CASSFRKATGQYGYTF,TGTGCCAGCAGTTTCCGAAAAGCGACAGGGCAGTATGGCTACACCTTC
TRBJ1-5,TRBV2,NA,NA,CASSQIANQPQHF,TGTGCCAGCAGTCAGATAGCAAATCAGCCCCAGCATTTT
TRBJ1-5,TRBV5-5,few,TRBD1,CASSSGQGQNQPQHF,TGTGCCAGCAGCTCAGGACAGGGCCAGAATCAGCCCCAGCATTTT
TRBJ1-1,TRBV18,NA,NA,CASSPPSGLKTEAFF,TGTGCCAGCTCACCACCGTCCGGATTAAAGACTGAAGCTTTCTTT
TRBJ1-2,TRBV28,NA,NA,CASSPGFLYGYTF,TGTGCCAGCAGCCCCGGGTTTCTCTATGGCTACACCTTC
TRBJ1-2,TRBV20-1,NA,NA,CSAISLEGYTF,TGCAGTGCTATATCCTTGGAGGGCTACACCTTC
TRBJ1-5,TRBV6-5,NA,NA,CASSREGGMGRPQHF,TGTGCCAGCAGCAGGGAAGGCGGAATGGGGCGGCCCCAGCATTTT
TRBJ1-4,TRBV18,NA,NA,CASSPPQGRRSEKLFF,TGTGCCAGCTCACCACCGCAGGGGAGGAGGAGTGAAAAACTGTTTTTT
TRBJ2-3,TRBV19,NA,TRBD1,CASSSGQGARTDTQYF,TGTGCCAGTAGTTCGGGACAGGGGGCTCGGACAGATACGCAGTATTTT
TRBJ2-5,TRBV6-6,NA,NA,CASSYSSGIQETQYF,TGTGCCAGCAGTTATTCTTCCGGGATCCAAGAGACCCAGTACTTC
TRBJ2-1,TRBV18,NA,NA,CASSPDQGGNYEQFF,TGTGCCAGCTCACCAGATCAGGGCGGGAATTATGAGCAGTTCTTC
TRBJ1-1,TRBV6-6,NA,NA,CASSYPTGQGTEAFF,TGTGCCAGCAGTTACCCCACAGGGCAGGGCACTGAAGCTTTCTTT
TRBJ1-2,TRBV6-5,NA,TRBD1,CASSYGGTGVIYTF,TGTGCCAGCAGTTATGGCGGGACAGGGGTTATCTACACCTTC
TRBJ2-2,TRBV29-1,NA,NA,CSGGEGGTGELFF,TGCAGCGGTGGCGAGGGGGGCACCGGGGAGCTGTTTTTT
TRBJ1-5,TRBV30,once,NA,CAWAPVGNQPQHF,TGTGCCTGGGCTCCCGTGGGGAATCAGCCCCAGCATTTT
TRBJ1-2,TRBV11-2,NA,TRBD1,CASSQTGFSTF,TGTGCCAGCAGCCAGACAGGGTTCAGCACCTTC
TRBJ1-3,TRBV30,NA,NA,CAWSTAGNTIYF,TGTGCCTGGAGTACTGCTGGAAACACCATATATTTT
TRBJ2-5,TRBV6-5,NA,TRBD1,CASSTGTGRETQYF,TGTGCCAGCAGTACAGGGACAGGGAGAGAGACCCAGTACTTC
TRBJ1-3,TRBV7-2,NA,TRBD1,CASSPGQGVYTIYF,TGTGCCAGCAGCCCAGGACAGGGGGTTTACACCATATATTTT
TRBJ1-5,TRBV19,NA,NA,CASSIVASNQPQHF,TGTGCCAGTAGCATCGTTGCTAGCAATCAGCCCCAGCATTTT
TRBJ1-4,TRBV18,NA,NA,CASSPRGPQGAGEKLFF,TGTGCCAGCTCACCAAGGGGCCCACAGGGCGCGGGGGAAAAACTGTTTTTT
TRBJ1-3,TRBV5-1,NA,NA,CASSLGQRPGNTIYF,TGCGCCAGCAGCTTGGGACAGAGGCCTGGAAACACCATATATTTT
TRBJ2-2,TRBV18,once,NA,CASSPDRTNTGELFF,TGTGCCAGCTCACCAGACAGAACGAACACCGGGGAGCTGTTTTTT
TRBJ1-2,TRBV6-5,NA,TRBD1,CASSYLGQGARYGYTF,TGTGCCAGCAGTTACCTAGGGCAGGGGGCTCGGTATGGCTACACCTTC
TRBJ2-1,TRBV5-1,NA,TRBD1,CASNPGDRAYNEQFF,TGCGCCAGCAACCCGGGGGACAGGGCGTACAATGAGCAGTTCTTC
TRBJ2-5,TRBV7-9,NA,NA,CASSLFTERETQYF,TGTGCCAGCAGCTTATTTACGGAGAGGGAGACCCAGTACTTC
TRBJ1-4,TRBV2,once,NA,CASSGEGSGVGKLFF,TGTGCCAGCAGTGGGGAGGGCTCGGGGGTCGGAAAACTGTTTTTT
TRBJ2-1,TRBV9,NA,TRBD2,CASSPPRGTSGAHEQFF,TGTGCCAGCAGCCCACCCCGAGGGACTAGCGGGGCCCATGAGCAGTTCTTC
TRBJ2-3,TRBV6-2/TRBV6-3,NA,NA,CASSYSAGNTDTQYF,TGTGCCAGCAGTTACTCCGCTGGGAACACAGATACGCAGTATTTT
TRBJ1-6,TRBV7-3,few,NA,CASSSDEGRPLHF,TGTGCCAGCAGCTCCGACGAGGGCAGGCCCCTCCACTTT
TRBJ1-5,TRBV24-1,NA,NA,CATSASGNQPQHF,TGTGCCACCAGTGCGTCTGGCAATCAGCCCCAGCATTTT
TRBJ2-1,TRBV7-9,NA,NA,CASSLERPNEQFF,TGTGCCAGCAGCTTAGAGAGACCGAATGAGCAGTTCTTC
TRBJ1-1,TRBV4-2,NA,NA,CASSPVSRRPMNTEAFF,TGTGCCAGCAGCCCCGTCTCGCGACGGCCCATGAACACTGAAGCTTTCTTT
TRBJ1-2,TRBV5-4,once,NA,CASSLVGQGRYGYTF,TGTGCCAGCAGCTTGGTCGGCCAGGGGCGATATGGCTACACCTTC
TRBJ1-6,TRBV30,NA,NA,CAWRRTEGPLHF,TGTGCCTGGAGGAGGACGGAGGGACCCCTCCACTTT
TRBJ2-3,TRBV30,NA,TRBD2,CAWSMGLAGWADTQYF,TGTGCCTGGAGTATGGGACTAGCGGGATGGGCCGATACGCAGTATTTT
TRBJ2-7,TRBV7-9,NA,TRBD2,CASSLYRTGGYEQYF,TGTGCCAGCAGCCTCTACAGGACGGGGGGATACGAGCAGTACTTC
TRBJ2-1,TRBV6-6,NA,TRBD2,CASSYTSARNNEQFF,TGTGCCAGCAGTTACACTAGCGCTCGGAACAATGAGCAGTTCTTC
TRBJ2-6,TRBV9,once,NA,CASSGFGANVLTF,TGTGCCAGCAGCGGCTTCGGGGCCAACGTCCTGACTTTC
TRBJ1-1,TRBV10-2,NA,TRBD1,CASSEQGDEAFF,TGCGCCAGCAGCGAACAGGGGGACGAAGCTTTCTTT
TRBJ1-3,TRBV28,NA,NA,CASSLGTVSGNTIYF,TGTGCCAGCAGCTTGGGGACGGTTTCTGGAAACACCATATATTTT
TRBJ1-6,TRBV15,NA,NA,CATSRPGHGLHF,TGTGCCACCAGCAGACCCGGGCACGGTCTCCACTTT
TRBJ2-2,TRBV28,NA,NA,CASQSSRELFF,TGTGCCAGCCAATCCTCGAGGGAGCTGTTTTTT
TRBJ1-2,TRBV27,NA,NA,CASSLAGGPYGYTF,TGTGCCAGCAGTCTAGCGGGGGGGCCCTATGGCTACACCTTC
TRBJ2-2,TRBV10-2,NA,TRBD1,CASSGFRTGNTGELFF,TGCGCCAGCAGTGGGTTTAGGACAGGGAATACCGGGGAGCTGTTTTTT
TRBJ1-6,TRBV7-9,NA,NA,CASSGGRGADNSPLHF,TGTGCCAGCAGCGGGGGCAGGGGCGCGGATAATTCACCCCTCCACTTT
TRBJ1-5,TRBV28,few,NA,CASSLFDAAQPQHF,TGTGCCAGCAGTTTATTTGATGCGGCTCAGCCCCAGCATTTT
TRBJ1-1,TRBV7-9,NA,NA,CASSLRQDTEAFF,TGTGCCAGCAGCCTTCGACAAGACACTGAAGCTTTCTTT
TRBJ2-2,TRBV6-5,NA,NA,CASSYGGNTGELFF,TGTGCCAGCAGTTACGGGGGTAACACCGGGGAGCTGTTTTTT
TRBJ1-6,TRBV19,NA,TRBD1,CASSIWTGRLTSTFYNSPLHF,TGTGCCAGTAGTATTTGGACAGGGCGCTTAACCTCGACCTTCTATAATTCACCCCTCCACTTT
TRBJ2-3,TRBV5-1,NA,TRBD2,CASSTAGGIEDTQYF,TGCGCCAGCAGCACTGCGGGGGGAATTGAAGATACGCAGTATTTT
TRBJ1-3,TRBV5-4,NA,NA,CASSLAGRAGNTIYF,TGTGCCAGCAGCTTGGCCGGCAGGGCTGGAAACACCATATATTTT
TRBJ1-3,TRBV20-1,NA,NA,CSVSGGNTIYF,TGCAGTGTCAGTGGAGGAAACACCATATATTTT
TRBJ1-6,TRBV5-1,NA,TRBD1,CASSFGGQGQAPLHF,TGCGCCAGCAGCTTTGGGGGACAGGGCCAAGCACCCCTCCACTTT
TRBJ2-7,TRBV4-1,NA,TRBD1,CASSQEETGSSRTAYEQYF,TGCGCCAGCAGCCAAGAGGAGACAGGGAGCTCTCGGACCGCCTACGAGCAGTACTTC